Listed below are T cell receptor beta chains from one sample, sequenced in a study of blood T cell repertoires in COVID-19. The data were produced by immunoSEQ multiplex PCR, yet TCRdb's version contains in-frame clones alone and is incomplete. The data contain 90,000 to 150,000 clones, 65% to 90% of them singletons. Material: peripheral blood. The receptor source for this set is an elderly man with acute or convalescent COVID-19. CDR3s include the opening cysteine and the closing phenylalanine or tryptophan. D genes are given only for firm matches. Clone size appears in some rows only: once, few, many, or a class for an expanded clone.

D,size,V,J,DNA,CDR3
TRBD1,NA,TRBV28,TRBJ1-4,TGTGCCAGCAGGGACAGGGGTCGGAAACTGTTTTTT,CASRDRGRKLFF
TRBD1,NA,TRBV6-2/TRBV6-3,TRBJ1-5,TGTGCCAGCAGTTCACTCGACAGGGCCTATAGCAATCAGCCCCAGCATTTT,CASSSLDRAYSNQPQHF
NA,NA,TRBV5-4,TRBJ1-1,TGTGCCAGCAGCTTTTCCGTTAACACTGAAGCTTTCTTT,CASSFSVNTEAFF
TRBD2,once,TRBV6-5,TRBJ2-5,TGTGCCAGTAGCGGGATCCAAGAGACCCAGTACTTC,CASSGIQETQYF
NA,NA,TRBV12-3/TRBV12-4,TRBJ1-3,TGTGCCAGTGGACAGCCTGGAAACACCATATATTTT,CASGQPGNTIYF
TRBD1,NA,TRBV7-7,TRBJ1-1,TGTGCCAGCAGCAGGGACAGGAACACTGAAGCTTTCTTT,CASSRDRNTEAFF
NA,NA,TRBV7-3,TRBJ2-2,TGTGCCAGCAGCTTATCGGCGGGATCCGGCACCGGGGAGCTGTTTTTT,CASSLSAGSGTGELFF
NA,NA,TRBV6-5,TRBJ2-7,TGTGCCAGCACCCGCCCAGGGGCCGGGACCTACGAGCAGTACTTC,CASTRPGAGTYEQYF
TRBD1,NA,TRBV6-6,TRBJ1-5,TGTGCCAGCAGTGAGGGACAGCCCAATCAGCCCCAGCATTTT,CASSEGQPNQPQHF
NA,few,TRBV28,TRBJ1-5,TGTGCCAGCATGGGTCTGGGCTATCAGCCCCAGCATTTT,CASMGLGYQPQHF
NA,NA,TRBV2,TRBJ2-7,TGTGCTATCACATCCGGGGGTTCCTACGAGCAGTACTTC,CAITSGGSYEQYF
NA,NA,TRBV7-3,TRBJ2-3,TGTGCCAGCAGCCCGGGACCCGGGCGGGGAGATACGCAGTATTTT,CASSPGPGRGDTQYF
TRBD1,NA,TRBV5-1,TRBJ2-2,TGCGCCAGCAGCGGTACAGGGGTTTCGGGGGAGCTGTTTTTT,CASSGTGVSGELFF
NA,NA,TRBV19,TRBJ2-2,TGTGCCAGTAAGTTTCAGGACACCTTGAACACCGGGGAGCTGTTTTTT,CASKFQDTLNTGELFF
TRBD1,NA,TRBV6-5,TRBJ1-2,TGTGCCAGCAGTTACTCGAAACAGGGGCCTGGCTACACCTTC,CASSYSKQGPGYTF
NA,NA,TRBV12-3/TRBV12-4,TRBJ1-1,TGTGCCAGCAGTTTTTCCCTCGGCACTGAAGCTTTCTTT,CASSFSLGTEAFF
NA,NA,TRBV5-1,TRBJ1-6,TGCGCCAGCAGCTTACAGGCGGAGAATTCACCCCTCCACTTT,CASSLQAENSPLHF
NA,NA,TRBV10-3,TRBJ2-3,TGTGCCATCAGCGATCCACAGGGCCGGAGCACAGATACGCAGTATTTT,CAISDPQGRSTDTQYF
TRBD1,NA,TRBV12-3/TRBV12-4,TRBJ1-2,TGTGCCAGCAGTTTTCGGGACAGGGCAGACCACACCTTC,CASSFRDRADHTF
NA,once,TRBV5-1,TRBJ1-2,TGCGCCAGCAGCTTGGGGCAGAACTATGGCTACACCTTC,CASSLGQNYGYTF
TRBD1,NA,TRBV7-9,TRBJ1-2,TGTGCCAGCAGCTTAGGGCTACAGGGGGCTGACTATGGCTACACCTTC,CASSLGLQGADYGYTF
TRBD2,NA,TRBV28,TRBJ2-1,TGTGCCAGCAGTTTAGGGGTACTAGCGGGAGGATACAATGAGCAGTTCTTC,CASSLGVLAGGYNEQFF
NA,NA,TRBV3-1/TRBV3-2,TRBJ1-4,TGTGCCAGCAGCCAAGATGGGGCAGGTAATGAAAAACTGTTTTTT,CASSQDGAGNEKLFF
TRBD2,NA,TRBV11-1,TRBJ2-7,TGTGCCAGCAGCCCGGGACTAGTAAGTCCTAAATACGAGCAGTACTTC,CASSPGLVSPKYEQYF
TRBD1,few,TRBV24-1,TRBJ2-2,TGTGCCACCAGTGATTTGCCCCGGGACAGGTCGAACACCGGGGAGCTGTTTTTT,CATSDLPRDRSNTGELFF
NA,NA,TRBV15,TRBJ1-5,TGTGCCACCAGCAACAAGACGGTCGGGCAGCCCCAGCATTTT,CATSNKTVGQPQHF
NA,NA,TRBV19,TRBJ1-1,TGTGCCAGTAGACGAGAAACAGGGACCAACACTGAAGCTTTCTTT,CASRRETGTNTEAFF
NA,NA,TRBV6-5,TRBJ1-1,TGTGCCAGCAGTTACCTCTCTATGAACACTGAAGCTTTCTTT,CASSYLSMNTEAFF
NA,NA,TRBV7-7,TRBJ1-4,TGTGCCAGCAGCTTAGGGACAGATAATGAAAAACTGTTTTTT,CASSLGTDNEKLFF
TRBD1,NA,TRBV23-1,TRBJ2-5,TGCGCCAGCAGTACCAGGGACAGGGGGATTCGTGAGACCCAGTACTTC,CASSTRDRGIRETQYF
NA,NA,TRBV6-6,TRBJ1-2,TGTGCCAGCAGTATACAGGGAAACTATGGCTACACCTTC,CASSIQGNYGYTF
NA,NA,TRBV4-1,TRBJ2-3,TGCGCCAGCAGCCAAGAGGTGGGCTTCCTGCAGTATTTT,CASSQEVGFLQYF
TRBD1,NA,TRBV6-5,TRBJ2-2,TGTGCCAGCAGTTACGGACAGGGGCCCACCGGGGAGCTGTTTTTT,CASSYGQGPTGELFF
TRBD1,NA,TRBV7-9,TRBJ2-7,TGTGCCAGCAGCTTACAGGGGGCCGGCGAGCAGTACTTC,CASSLQGAGEQYF
NA,NA,TRBV4-3,TRBJ1-3,TGCGCCAGCAGCCAAGATGCAGGCACCTCTGGAAACACCATATATTTT,CASSQDAGTSGNTIYF
NA,NA,TRBV19,TRBJ1-2,TGTGCCAGTAGTATCGGGGAAAACTATGGCTACACCTTC,CASSIGENYGYTF
NA,NA,TRBV2,TRBJ1-2,TGTGCCAGCAGTGATAACAGGGAAAGTGGCGGCTACACCTTC,CASSDNRESGGYTF
NA,NA,TRBV5-1,TRBJ2-5,TGCGCCAGCACCCAAGGGGGGGGCCGGGAGACCCAGTACTTC,CASTQGGGRETQYF
NA,once,TRBV19,TRBJ1-5,TGTGCCAGTAGTGTATCAGGGGACGGTCAGCCCCAGCATTTT,CASSVSGDGQPQHF
TRBD1,NA,TRBV6-4,TRBJ1-5,TGTGCCAGCAGATACAGGGGGTTGAAAAATCAGCCCCAGCATTTT,CASRYRGLKNQPQHF
TRBD2,once,TRBV10-3,TRBJ2-1,TGTGCCATCAGTGACGGTACTAGCGGGGGGATGGGCAATGAGCAGTTCTTC,CAISDGTSGGMGNEQFF
NA,NA,TRBV5-1,TRBJ2-1,TGCGCCAGCACCGGGCAGGGGACAACCAATGAGCAGTTCTTC,CASTGQGTTNEQFF
NA,NA,TRBV7-3,TRBJ1-1,TGTGCCAGCAGCTTATCGGCGGCGAACACTGAAGCTTTCTTT,CASSLSAANTEAFF
TRBD1,NA,TRBV4-1,TRBJ1-2,TGCGCCAGCAGCGAGGACAGGGGGCCGGGCTATGGCTACACCTTC,CASSEDRGPGYGYTF
NA,NA,TRBV7-2,TRBJ1-1,TGTGCCAGCTATCAGGGAAGGGGAACTGAAGCTTTCTTT,CASYQGRGTEAFF
NA,NA,TRBV19,TRBJ1-4,TGTGCCAGTAGTATACAGGGAGGAGAAAAACTGTTTTTT,CASSIQGGEKLFF
TRBD1,NA,TRBV7-6,TRBJ1-3,TGTGCCAGCAGTTCCTCCGGGACAGGACTCTCTGGAAACACCATATATTTT,CASSSSGTGLSGNTIYF
NA,NA,TRBV28,TRBJ1-6,TGTGCCAGCAGACTCTCAGGGCCCTATAATTCACCCCTCCACTTT,CASRLSGPYNSPLHF
TRBD2,NA,TRBV5-1,TRBJ2-7,TGCGCCAGCAGCAATCCCGGGACTAGCGGAACCTCCTACGAGCAGTACTTC,CASSNPGTSGTSYEQYF